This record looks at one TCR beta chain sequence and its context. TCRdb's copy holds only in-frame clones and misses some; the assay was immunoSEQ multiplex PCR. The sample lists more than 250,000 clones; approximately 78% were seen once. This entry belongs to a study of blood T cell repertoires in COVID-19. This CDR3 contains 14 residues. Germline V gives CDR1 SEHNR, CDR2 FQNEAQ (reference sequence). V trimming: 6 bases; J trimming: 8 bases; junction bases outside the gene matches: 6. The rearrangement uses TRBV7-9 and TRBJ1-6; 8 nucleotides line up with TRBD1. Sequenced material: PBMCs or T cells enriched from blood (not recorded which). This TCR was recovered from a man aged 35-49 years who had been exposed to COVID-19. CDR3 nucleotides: TGTGCCAGCAGGGACAGGGCAGCATATTCACCCCTCCACTTT. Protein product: CASRDRAAYSPLHF.